These 17 T cell receptor beta chains originate from one sample sequenced in a study of cytomegalovirus exposure and HLA in healthy donors. TCRdb's table, derived via immunoSEQ multiplex PCR, lists solely in-frame clones and lacks some. The profile shows about 68,000 clones, approximately 91% of them singletons. The material sequenced was PBMCs. The receptors were gathered from a man between 18 and 29 years old in good health and CMV-seronegative.

V and J are TRBV7-9 and TRBJ2-1, with TRBD2 matching 12 bases. CDR3 size: 15 residues. J gave up 6 bases and V 2 bases, and 2 bases lay outside the gene matches. Looked up from germline, CDR1 is SEHNR and CDR2 is FQNEAQ (reference sequence). The CDR3 here is CASSLWTSGTNEQFF. The CDR3 DNA follows: TGTGCCAGCAGCTTATGGACTAGCGGGACCAATGAGCAGTTCTTC.

V and J are TRBV7-9 and TRBJ2-7; 11 bases are a match to TRBD2. V trimming: 5 bases; J trimming: 2 bases; junction bases outside the gene matches: 5. Germline V lookup: CDR1 SEHNR, CDR2 FQNEAQ (reference sequence). The CDR3 spans 15 residues. This CDR3 is CASSQGLAETYEQYF. The DNA for the CDR3 is TGTGCCAGCAGCCAGGGACTAGCGGAGACCTACGAGCAGTACTTC. The variable domain in full, with the rest retrieved from reference TRBV7-9 and TRBJ2-7, is DTGVSQNPRHKITKRGQNVTFRCDPISEHNRLYWYRQTLGQGPEFLTYFQNEAQLEKSRLLSDRFSAERPKGSFSTLEIQRTEQGDSAMYLCASSQGLAETYEQYFGPGTRLTVT.

V and J are TRBV5-1 and TRBJ2-4; 10 bases are a match to TRBD1. This CDR3 is built from 18 residues. Germline V gene lookup returns CDR1 SGHRS and CDR2 YFSETQ. Trimming cost V 5 bases and J 4 bases; bases outside gene matches: 15. CDR3 DNA: TGCGCCAGCAGAGGGGGACAGGGGTTCGATCAGGGAAAAAACATTCAGTACTTC. As protein: CASRGGQGFDQGKNIQYF. Supplemented by reference TRBV5-1 and TRBJ2-4, the full variable domain reads KAGVTQTPRYLIKTRGQQVTLSCSPISGHRSVSWYQQTPGQGLQFLFEYFSETQRNKGNFPGRFSGRQFSNSRSEMNVSTLELGDSALYLCASRGGQGFDQGKNIQYFGAGTRLSVL.

The chain joins TRBV2 to TRBJ2-3; D is perhaps TRBD1 (5 bases). The CDR3 sequence is 15 residues long. The germline V gene has CDR1 SNHLY and CDR2 FYNNEI. The V gene lost 4 bases and the J gene lost 3 bases, with 14 bases spanning the gap. This CDR3 reads CASSVGQGKTDTQYF. As DNA, the CDR3 is TGTGCCAGCAGTGTAGGGCAGGGAAAGACAGATACGCAGTATTTT.

The genes are TRBV11-2 and TRBJ1-1; the D is unclear. Trimming removed 3 bases from V and 3 bases from J, with 8 bases in between. Germline CDR1 reads SGHAT; CDR2 reads FQNNGV. This CDR3 spans 13 amino acids. CDR3 in amino acids: CASSLRRDTEAFF. The CDR3 region has the DNA TGTGCCAGCAGCTTGAGGCGGGACACTGAAGCTTTCTTT.

This chain joins TRBV18 and TRBJ1-5; D ambiguous. CDR3 length equals 15 residues. Germline CDR1 and CDR2: KGHSH and LQKENI. V gave up 2 bases and J gave up 0 bases, with 8 bases separating them. The CDR3 DNA follows: TGTGCCAGCTCACCAGGTCACAATAGCAATCAGCCCCAGCATTTT. Its protein product is CASSPGHNSNQPQHF.

The gene calls are TRBV28 and TRBJ1-1; no clear D gene. There are 15 residues in the CDR3. The V and J ends lost 5 bases and 1 base respectively, with 14 bases between them. CDR1 and CDR2 from the germline V gene are MDHEN and SYDVKM. CDR3 in amino acids: CASSDHEGANTEAFF. CDR3 nucleotides: TGTGCCAGCAGTGACCACGAGGGCGCGAACACTGAAGCTTTCTTT.

The rearrangement uses TRBV11-2 and TRBJ2-1; the match to TRBD2 covers 8 bases. This CDR3 has 16 amino acids. CDR1 SGHAT and CDR2 FQNNGV come from the germline V gene. V dropped 5 bases and J dropped 4; count of bases not matched to a gene: 10. The DNA of the CDR3 is TGTGCCAGCAGCGGCCGACTAGCGCTCGAATACAATGAGCAGTTCTTC. Protein: CASSGRLALEYNEQFF.

The V gene is TRBV7-3, the J gene TRBJ2-1; 12 bases agree with TRBD2. With 4 bases clipped from V and 7 bases from J, the junction kept 8 bases outside the gene matches. Germline V gives CDR1 SGHTA, CDR2 FQGTGA. The length of the CDR3 is 16 residues. CDR3: CASSSGLAGIRNEQFF. In DNA, the CDR3 is TGTGCCAGCAGCTCCGGACTAGCGGGAATTAGAAATGAGCAGTTCTTC.

The chain uses TRBV18 and TRBJ1-1; 8 bases fit TRBD1. Germline loops: CDR1 KGHSH, CDR2 LQKENI. CDR3 length equals 14 residues. The V and J ends lost 3 bases and 5 bases, in that order; junction bases with no gene match: 5. The DNA of the CDR3 is TGTGCCAGCTCACCGACAGGGGCGCGAACTGAAGCTTTCTTT. It translates to CASSPTGARTEAFF. Variable domain in full (rest from reference TRBV18 and TRBJ1-1): NAGVMQNPRHLVRRRGQEARLRCSPMKGHSHVYWYRQLPEEGLKFMVYLQKENIIDESGMPKERFSAEFPKEGPSILRIQQVVRGDSAAYFCASSPTGARTEAFFGQGTRLTVV.

By share, this clone counts as medium-sized. The chain joins TRBV6-1 to TRBJ2-7; TRBD1 is a possible D gene (5 bases). Per the germline V gene, CDR1 is MNHNS and CDR2 is SASEGT. Trimming pared 1 base from V and 4 bases from J, leaving 14 bases between. This CDR3 is 15 amino acids long. The CDR3 DNA reads TGTGCCAGCAGTGAAGAGGGTCAGGGCTTTTACGAGCAGTACTTC. As protein: CASSEEGQGFYEQYF.

This chain links TRBV6-5 with TRBJ2-7; 9 bases map to TRBD1. The V and J ends lost 11 bases and 6 bases, in that order; junction bases with no gene match: 11. The CDR3 runs 13 residues. Germline V gene sequence: CDR1 MNHEY, CDR2 SVGAGI. The CDR3 DNA is TGTGCCGCCTGGACAGGGGCGTCCGTCGAGCAGTACTTC. Translating gives CAAWTGASVEQYF.

The rearrangement links TRBV9 to TRBJ1-1, with D maybe TRBD1 (5 bases). The CDR3 runs 15 residues. Germline CDR1 and CDR2: SGDLS and YYNGEE. Trimming removed 0 bases at V and 1 base at J, with 10 bases between. CDR3 sequence (DNA): TGTGCCAGCAGCGTAGATAACAGGAGGAACACTGAAGCTTTCTTT. Residues: CASSVDNRRNTEAFF.

Worth noting for this clone: One end of the junction is discordant with germline, which a read error may explain. In DNA, the CDR3 is TGTGCCAGCAGTTCACAAGGGACAGGCTCACCCTTC. Protein sequence: CASSSQGTGSPF. J is TRBJ1-2 and V is TRBV28; 8 nucleotides line up with TRBD1. The germline CDR1 and CDR2 sequences are MDHEN and SYDVKM. This CDR3 contains 12 residues.

In DNA form, the CDR3 reads TGTGCCAGCTGGGAAACGGGATCGGCAGATACGCAGTATTTT. Translated, it gives CASWETGSADTQYF. The V call is TRBV7-9, the J call TRBJ2-3; possible D gene TRBD2, 5 bases. V lost 8 bases to trimming and J lost 4 bases, with 16 bases between them. Germline V gene sequence: CDR1 SEHNR, CDR2 FQNEAQ (reference sequence). The CDR3 sequence is 14 residues long.

The V and J genes are TRBV27 and TRBJ2-7; D is possibly TRBD1 (5 bases). The CDR3 length is 11 residues. The V gene's germline CDR1 is MNHEY and CDR2 SMNVEV (reference sequence). V was pared by 6 bases and J by 6 bases, with 9 bases between. In nucleotides, the CDR3 is TGTGCCAGCAGCCAGGGCGTCGAGCAGTACTTC. Its protein product is CASSQGVEQYF.

The chain links TRBV7-2 to TRBJ2-3; TRBD2 agrees at 10 bases. Trimming cost V 5 bases and J 4 bases; bases outside gene matches: 6. Germline assignment: CDR1 SGHTA and CDR2 FQGNSA. CDR3 length: 15 amino acids. The CDR3 DNA is TGTGCCAGCAGCACGTCTAGCGGGAGCGCAGATACGCAGTATTTT. It yields the protein CASSTSSGSADTQYF. Full variable domain (remainder filled in from reference TRBV7-2 and TRBJ2-3): GAGVSQSPSNKVTEKGKDVELRCDPISGHTALYWYRQSLGQGLEFLIYFQGNSAPDKSGLPSDRFSAERTGGSVSTLTIQRTQQEDSAVYLCASSTSSGSADTQYFGPGTRLTVL.